A selection of T cell receptor beta chains follows, all from one sample in a study of blood T cell repertoires in COVID-19. Libraries were prepared by immunoSEQ multiplex PCR; TCRdb keeps only in-frame clonotypes and omits some of them. The sample consists of 490,000 or so clones, more than 85% of them appearing once. Sequencing was done on a sample of PBMCs or T cells enriched from blood (not recorded which). The receptors derive from a woman aged 60 to 75 who had recovered from COVID-19. Both conserved end residues are part of each CDR3. A D gene is named only where the DNA matches it firmly. Clone size is stated in some rows and not others, as once, few, many or a class when expanded.

size: -
V: TRBV19
J: TRBJ1-4
D: -
DNA: TGTGCCAGTGCAGAGGCCCCAACTAATGAAAAACTGTTTTTT
CDR3: CASAEAPTNEKLFF

size: -
V: TRBV6-5
J: TRBJ1-2
D: TRBD1
DNA: TGTGCCAGCACCCTGGGACAGGGTGTCTATGGCTACACCTTC
CDR3: CASTLGQGVYGYTF

size: -
V: TRBV6-2/TRBV6-3
J: TRBJ1-1
D: -
DNA: TGTGCCAGCAGCCACGACAGACTGAACACTGAAGCTTTCTTT
CDR3: CASSHDRLNTEAFF

size: -
V: TRBV19
J: TRBJ2-4
D: -
DNA: TGTGCCAGTAAAGAAATGGGGCTAGCCAAAAACATTCAGTACTTC
CDR3: CASKEMGLAKNIQYF

size: -
V: TRBV9
J: TRBJ2-1
D: -
DNA: TGTGCCAGCAGCGTAGAAGGGCAGGGTGTGGATGAGCAGTTCTTC
CDR3: CASSVEGQGVDEQFF

size: -
V: TRBV6-6
J: TRBJ1-2
D: TRBD1
DNA: TGTGCCAGCAGTTACGACAGGGCGGGCTACACCTTC
CDR3: CASSYDRAGYTF

size: -
V: TRBV11-2
J: TRBJ2-1
D: -
DNA: TGTGCCAGCAGCTTAGATTTTACAGGGATTGAGCAGTTCTTC
CDR3: CASSLDFTGIEQFF

size: -
V: TRBV12-5
J: TRBJ2-2
D: -
DNA: TGTGCTAGTGGTTTGGGGTCGCAGGTTCTGAACACCGGGGAGCTGTTTTTT
CDR3: CASGLGSQVLNTGELFF

size: once
V: TRBV5-5
J: TRBJ1-1
D: TRBD1
DNA: TGTGCCAGCAGCTTTTCAGGGGGTGAGAACACTGAAGCTTTCTTT
CDR3: CASSFSGGENTEAFF

size: -
V: TRBV12-5
J: TRBJ2-5
D: -
DNA: TGTGCTAGTGGTTTGGCGGGGAACCCCGAGACCCAGTACTTC
CDR3: CASGLAGNPETQYF

size: -
V: TRBV19
J: TRBJ2-2
D: TRBD1
DNA: TGTGCCAGAGACATTCCGGGACAGGTCACCGGGGAGCTGTTTTTT
CDR3: CARDIPGQVTGELFF

size: -
V: TRBV24-1
J: TRBJ2-3
D: TRBD1
DNA: TGTGCCACCAGTGATCCCCGGGACAGGGGTACAGATACGCAGTATTTT
CDR3: CATSDPRDRGTDTQYF

size: -
V: TRBV6-1
J: TRBJ2-3
D: -
DNA: TGTGCCAGCAGTGAATACACAGATACGCAGTATTTT
CDR3: CASSEYTDTQYF

size: -
V: TRBV9
J: TRBJ1-1
D: -
DNA: TGTGCCAGCAGCGTAGGTGAGCGATCTGAAGCTTTCTTT
CDR3: CASSVGERSEAFF

size: -
V: TRBV5-6
J: TRBJ2-4
D: -
DNA: TGTGCCAGCAGCCCAAATACAGTGGCCAAAAACATTCAGTACTTC
CDR3: CASSPNTVAKNIQYF

size: -
V: TRBV6-5
J: TRBJ1-2
D: -
DNA: TGTGCCAGCAGACCCTACAGGGAGGGAAACTATGGCTACACCTTC
CDR3: CASRPYREGNYGYTF

size: -
V: TRBV15
J: TRBJ2-7
D: TRBD1
DNA: TGTGCCACCAGCAGGTTACAGGGGTACGAGCAGTACTTC
CDR3: CATSRLQGYEQYF

size: -
V: TRBV6-5
J: TRBJ2-7
D: -
DNA: -
CDR3: CASSSGTVLREQYF

size: -
V: TRBV6-1
J: TRBJ1-4
D: -
DNA: TGTGCCAGCAGTGAACGCAGGGGTACAACTAATGAAAAACTGTTTTTT
CDR3: CASSERRGTTNEKLFF

size: -
V: TRBV6-5
J: TRBJ2-2
D: TRBD1
DNA: TGTGCCAGCACCCCGGGACAGGGGGTTGTCGGGGAGCTGTTTTTT
CDR3: CASTPGQGVVGELFF

size: -
V: TRBV7-2
J: TRBJ2-1
D: -
DNA: TGTGCCAGCAGCCGGCGTGCAGCGGCAGGAGGAAACCTTTACAATGAGCAGTTCTTC
CDR3: CASSRRAAAGGNLYNEQFF

size: -
V: TRBV5-1
J: TRBJ1-5
D: -
DNA: TGCGCCAGCAGCTTTGCAGGCAATCAGCCCCAGCATTTT
CDR3: CASSFAGNQPQHF

size: -
V: TRBV4-1
J: TRBJ1-1
D: -
DNA: TGCGCCAGCAGCCATCCCCCTCGGCAGCGGAACACTGAAGCTTTCTTT
CDR3: CASSHPPRQRNTEAFF

size: -
V: TRBV5-1
J: TRBJ1-3
D: -
DNA: TGCGCCAGCTCCCAGGGGTCCAGCTCTGGAAACACCATATATTTT
CDR3: CASSQGSSSGNTIYF

size: -
V: TRBV21-1
J: TRBJ1-3
D: -
DNA: TGTGCCAGCAGCAAAGTTCGGTCTATAGCTGGAAACACCATATATTTT
CDR3: CASSKVRSIAGNTIYF

size: -
V: TRBV5-5
J: TRBJ2-7
D: TRBD1
DNA: TGTGCCAGCAGAGCTCCGGGACAGGAGCCTAGGCAGTACTTC
CDR3: CASRAPGQEPRQYF

size: -
V: TRBV6-1
J: TRBJ2-3
D: TRBD2
DNA: TGTGCCAGCAGTGCCTGGCTAGCGGGGGGCACAGATACGCAGTATTTT
CDR3: CASSAWLAGGTDTQYF

size: -
V: TRBV29-1
J: TRBJ2-1
D: TRBD2
DNA: TGCAGCACCATAACCCTAGCGGGGAATGAGCAGTTCTTC
CDR3: CSTITLAGNEQFF

size: -
V: TRBV6-5
J: TRBJ1-6
D: -
DNA: TGTGCCAGCACCAGACAGAAGGTTAATTCACCCCTCCACTTT
CDR3: CASTRQKVNSPLHF

size: once
V: TRBV3-1/TRBV3-2
J: TRBJ1-1
D: -
DNA: TGTGCCAGCAGCCAAGATTGGAGGAACACTGAAGCTTTCTTT
CDR3: CASSQDWRNTEAFF

size: -
V: TRBV19
J: TRBJ2-7
D: -
DNA: TGTGCCAGTAGTATAATGATCACAGCCTACGAGCAGTACTTC
CDR3: CASSIMITAYEQYF

size: once
V: TRBV3-1/TRBV3-2
J: TRBJ2-2
D: -
DNA: TGTGCCAGCAGCCAAACGGACAGAAGCACCGGGGAGCTGTTTTTT
CDR3: CASSQTDRSTGELFF

size: -
V: TRBV5-1
J: TRBJ1-1
D: -
DNA: TGCGCCAGCAGCTTGGATGGACTTCCGTCCGAAGCTTTCTTT
CDR3: CASSLDGLPSEAFF

size: -
V: TRBV6-1
J: TRBJ1-2
D: TRBD1
DNA: TGTGCCAGCAGTGAATTGACAGGGGGCGATGGCTACACCTTC
CDR3: CASSELTGGDGYTF

size: -
V: TRBV30
J: TRBJ1-5
D: TRBD1
DNA: TGTGCCTGGACCCCGACAGGGGGCGCGCATCAGCCCCAGCATTTT
CDR3: CAWTPTGGAHQPQHF

size: -
V: TRBV14
J: TRBJ1-1
D: TRBD1
DNA: TGTGCCAGCAGCCTACAGGGGTCTACTGAAGCTTTCTTT
CDR3: CASSLQGSTEAFF

size: -
V: TRBV2
J: TRBJ2-2
D: -
DNA: TGTGCCAGCAGTAAGGACAGAGGGTCCGGGGAGCTGTTTTTT
CDR3: CASSKDRGSGELFF

size: -
V: TRBV4-1
J: TRBJ1-5
D: -
DNA: TGCGCCAGCAGCCAAGCGGACACATATAATCAGCCCCAGCATTTT
CDR3: CASSQADTYNQPQHF

size: -
V: TRBV5-4
J: TRBJ2-1
D: -
DNA: TGTGCCAGCAGCTTGCACTTGGGCCCCCAGGGGGAGCAGTTCTTC
CDR3: CASSLHLGPQGEQFF

size: -
V: TRBV7-9
J: TRBJ1-2
D: TRBD1
DNA: TGTGCCAGCAGCCCAGGACAGGACTATGGCTACACCTTC
CDR3: CASSPGQDYGYTF

size: -
V: TRBV6-5
J: TRBJ1-2
D: -
DNA: TGTGCCAGCAGTTATTACGCTACAGGCCACCCTTATGGCTACACCTTC
CDR3: CASSYYATGHPYGYTF

size: -
V: TRBV3-1/TRBV3-2
J: TRBJ1-2
D: -
DNA: TGTGCCAGCAGCCCCGGTGAGGGTGGCTACACCTTC
CDR3: CASSPGEGGYTF

size: -
V: TRBV3-1/TRBV3-2
J: TRBJ1-5
D: -
DNA: TGTGCCAGCAGCCAAGATCTAACAGCCAGCCAGCCCCAGCATTTT
CDR3: CASSQDLTASQPQHF

size: -
V: TRBV9
J: TRBJ1-2
D: TRBD1
DNA: TGTGCCAGCAGCGCACGAGCGACAGGGGTTTATGGCTACACCTTC
CDR3: CASSARATGVYGYTF

size: -
V: TRBV7-9
J: TRBJ1-1
D: -
DNA: TGTGCCAGCAATGATGCGGCGCGAGAAGCTTTCTTT
CDR3: CASNDAAREAFF

size: -
V: TRBV6-5
J: TRBJ2-1
D: TRBD1
DNA: TGTGCCAGCAGTACCACCACGGGACAGGCGTTCTTC
CDR3: CASSTTTGQAFF